This T cell receptor (beta chain) appears in the sequencing data of a study of blood T cell repertoires in COVID-19. For the study at large: Samples of COVID-19 (acute and convalescent) were obtained from the United States, Italy and Spain.

Original processing methods: Using reference gene primer amplification, nucleated cell counts were estimated. Repertoires were generated with immunoSEQ multiplex PCR, while TCRdb's copy carries only in-frame clones and drops some. The V and J calls and clone size come from that table; D and trimming were worked out from the DNA. Here the sample spans over 65,000 clones, 70% to 90% being singletons. The CDR3 covers 12 residues. In germline, CDR1 is ENHRY, CDR2 SYGVKD. The germline V and J ends were trimmed by 2 bases and 6 bases, with 6 bases remaining between them. Enrollment of patients from Seattle took place during active infection, with longitudinal follow-up.

This TCR was recovered from a man older than 75 with COVID-19, enrolled during active disease. The V gene is TRBV10-3, the J gene TRBJ2-3, with D uncertain. Source material: peripheral blood. The CDR3 region is CAISEVVDTQYF. The DNA for the CDR3 is TGTGCCATCAGTGAGGTAGTGGATACGCAGTATTTT.